The 7 T cell receptor beta chains in this list originate from one sample, sequenced in a study of cytomegalovirus exposure and HLA in healthy donors. The PCR contained 60 Vbeta and 13 Jbeta primers. Clones were sequenced by immunoSEQ multiplex PCR, and TCRdb holds only the in-frame ones, with some missing. The table records approximately 93,000 clones, 82% of them present only once. The sample consisted of PBMCs. The receptors come from a man in his fifties or sixties in good health and CMV-seronegative.

On this clone itself: At one boundary the junction diverges from the germline segment, which might be a read error. This CDR3 is CSSSYPRDSLNTEAFF. Written as DNA, the CDR3 is TGTTCCAGCAGCTACCCCCGGGACAGCTTGAACACTGAAGCTTTCTTT. The V call is TRBV7-9, the J call TRBJ1-1; TRBD1 aligns across 7 bases. Germline V gene lookup returns CDR1 SEHNR and CDR2 FQNEAQ (reference sequence). The CDR3 runs to 16 residues.

V and J are TRBV5-1 and TRBJ1-4; possibly TRBD1 for D (6 bases). CDR3 length equals 16 residues. Trimming took 4 bases from V and 8 from J, leaving 21 bases between them. CDR1 is SGHRS and CDR2 is YFSETQ in the germline V gene. The CDR3 region is CASSHSIKRTDEKLFF. In nucleotides, the CDR3 is TGCGCCAGCAGCCATTCAATTAAGCGGACAGACGAAAAACTGTTTTTT. The full variable domain, completed using reference TRBV5-1 and TRBJ1-4, is KAGVTQTPRYLIKTRGQQVTLSCSPISGHRSVSWYQQTPGQGLQFLFEYFSETQRNKGNFPGRFSGRQFSNSRSEMNVSTLELGDSALYLCASSHSIKRTDEKLFFGSGTQLSVL.

The chain has TRBV9 and TRBJ2-2, with D perhaps TRBD1 (5 bases). This CDR3 is built from 15 residues. Germline assignment: CDR1 SGDLS and CDR2 YYNGEE. V gave up 4 bases and J gave up 7 bases, with 17 bases separating them. The CDR3 DNA reads TGTGCCAGCAGCCGGGCAGGGTCTATTGGCGGGGAGCTGTTTTTT. This codes for CASSRAGSIGGELFF.

CDR3 DNA sequence: TGTGCCAGTAGTATATGGACAGCATATAGCAATCAGCCCCAGCATTTT. Translating it yields CASSIWTAYSNQPQHF. J is TRBJ1-5 and V is TRBV19, with a tentative D call TRBD1 (6 bases). The CDR3 sequence is 16 residues long. Germline V gene sequence: CDR1 LNHDA, CDR2 SQIVND (reference sequence). Trimming left V 2 bases short and J 0 bases short, with 11 bases between.

The rearrangement uses TRBV29-1 and TRBJ1-2; weak D call: TRBD1 (5 bases). V lost 0 bases and J 3 bases, leaving 11 bases between the germline ends. Germline V gene data show CDR1 as SQVTM and CDR2 as ANQGSEA. The CDR3 extends over 14 amino acids. The CDR3 sequence is CSVEEGQKHYGYTF. As DNA, the CDR3 is TGCAGCGTTGAAGAAGGACAAAAACACTATGGCTACACCTTC.

The chain combines TRBV23-1 with TRBJ2-7; 8 nucleotides line up with TRBD1. TRBV23-1 is noted as an ORF with a role that remains uncertain. The CDR3 has 15 amino acids. The V and J ends lost 5 bases and 3 bases, in that order; junction bases with no gene match: 9. Written as DNA, the CDR3 is TGCGCCAGCAGTATTACAGGGGGGAGAGACTACGAGCAGTACTTC. It specifies CASSITGGRDYEQYF.

The rearrangement links TRBV7-6 to TRBJ2-2; D may be TRBD1 (6 bases). This CDR3 contains 14 residues. Trimming left V 5 bases short and J 6 bases short, with 13 bases between. Germline assignment: CDR1 SGHVS and CDR2 FNYEAQ. The CDR3 nucleotides read TGTGCCAGCAGCCGAAATACAGGGTCCGGGGAGCTGTTTTTT. Protein sequence: CASSRNTGSGELFF.